The 15 T cell receptor beta chains in this list originate from one sample, sequenced in a study of T-cell memory formation after mild COVID-19. TCRdb itself ran the 5' RACE reads through MiXCR, one entry per CDR3 protein. In the table there are roughly 370,000 distinct CDR3 sequences, roughly 15% of which are singletons. The sequencing input was PBMCs or a T cell subset sorted from them (not recorded which). These receptors came from a man aged 18 to 35 who had mild COVID-19 (a few samples of this study predate the infection). Cell type and time point are not known.

This chain connects TRBV20-1 to TRBJ1-2; D is perhaps TRBD1 (6 bases). V shed 6 bases and J shed 7 bases, with 18 bases lying between them. The germline CDR1 and CDR2 sequences are DFQATT and SNEGSKA (reference sequence). This CDR3 comprises 13 residues. In DNA, the CDR3 is TGCAGTGCGACACCCGAAGGGGGTTTTGGCTACACCTTC. Encoded protein: CSATPEGGFGYTF.

The chain has TRBV12-3 or TRBV12-4 and TRBJ1-5; 7 bases map to TRBD1. Trimming at V came to 7 bases and at J to 4 bases, leaving 4 bases not matched to a gene. This CDR3 spans 13 amino acids. CDR3 loop: CASTLTGNQPQHF. The CDR3 coding sequence is TGTGCCAGCACCTTGACAGGGAATCAGCCCCAGCATTTT.

This clonotype has just a few counts. The V and J genes are TRBV4-2 and TRBJ2-3; D might be TRBD1 (6 bases). CDR1 is LGHNA, CDR2 YNFKEQ, per germline. V lost 0 bases, J lost 6 bases, and 16 bases lay in between. CDR3 length: 16 amino acids. The CDR3 loop is CASSQERAMGADTQYF. Written as DNA, the CDR3 is TGTGCCAGCAGCCAAGAGCGGGCCATGGGGGCCGATACGCAGTATTTT.

The V and J genes are TRBV3-1 and TRBJ2-3; tentatively, D is TRBD1 (5 bases). There are 17 residues in the CDR3. The V and J ends lost 1 base and 1 base respectively, with 15 bases between them. Germline CDR1 and CDR2: LGHDT and YNNKEL (reference sequence). The CDR3 region is CASSQGATDWGTDTQYF. In nucleotides, the CDR3 is TGTGCCAGCAGCCAAGGGGCGACAGATTGGGGCACAGATACGCAGTATTTT.

In this sample, this clonotype turned up a few times. V is TRBV29-1 and J is TRBJ2-5; unclear D gene. CDR3 length: 13 amino acids. CDR1 is SQVTM, CDR2 ANQGSEA, per germline. The germline V and J ends were trimmed by 4 bases and 5 bases, with 14 bases remaining between them. This CDR3 is CSVGARLMETQYF. The CDR3 coding sequence is TGCAGCGTTGGGGCGAGGTTGATGGAGACCCAGTACTTC.

This chain uses TRBV7-9 with TRBJ1-4; 8 bases are shared with TRBD1. V lost 5 bases to trimming and J lost 5 bases; unmatched junction nucleotides: 7. The germline V gene has CDR1 SEHNR and CDR2 FQNEAQ (reference sequence). This CDR3 is 15 amino acids long. CDR3 sequence reads: CASSRDRDRNEKLFF. The CDR3 coding sequence is TGTGCCAGCAGCCGCGACCGGGACAGGAATGAAAAACTGTTTTTT.

The V call is TRBV27, the J call TRBJ1-2; TRBD1 is a possible D gene (5 bases). Germline V gives CDR1 MNHEY, CDR2 SMNVEV (reference sequence). The CDR3 contains 13 residues. V lost 5 bases to trimming and J lost 6 bases, with 13 bases between them. The chain's CDR3 is CASSTRRGHGYTF. The CDR3 DNA reads as TGTGCCAGCAGTACCCGTAGGGGCCATGGCTACACCTTC.

This clonotype was found a few times. The J gene is TRBJ2-1, the V gene TRBV7-9, with a weak D call TRBD2 (6 bases). This CDR3 comprises 13 residues. Trimming pared 1 base from V and 10 bases from J, leaving 11 bases between. The germline gives CDR1 SEHNR, CDR2 FQNEAQ (reference sequence). CDR3 loop: CASSLVLGREQFF. The CDR3, as DNA: TGTGCCAGCAGCTTAGTTTTGGGGAGGGAGCAGTTCTTC.

This chain joins TRBV28 and TRBJ1-1, with D possibly matching TRBD1 (5 bases). The CDR3 has 13 amino acids. The germline V gene encodes CDR1 MDHEN and CDR2 SYDVKM. The CDR3 region has the DNA TGTGCGACATGGTGGGGCTCTAACACTGAAGCTTTCTTT. Its translation: CATWWGSNTEAFF.

The V gene is TRBV20-1, the J gene TRBJ2-7; TRBD1 matches at 9 bases. V dropped 3 bases and J dropped 2; count of bases not matched to a gene: 11. CDR3 size: 16 residues. Germline CDR1 is DFQATT and CDR2 is SNEGSKA (reference sequence). Written as DNA, the CDR3 is TGCAGTGCTAGTCGGTATGGGGGACAGGGCCCCTACGAGCAGTACTTC. Residues: CSASRYGGQGPYEQYF.

In its sample, this clonotype was seen a few times. The V call is TRBV10-3, the J call TRBJ2-5; D remains unclear. The germline V and J ends were trimmed by 1 base and 4 bases, with 7 bases remaining between them. Germline V gene sequence: CDR1 ENHRY, CDR2 SYGVKD. The CDR3 loop spans 13 amino acids. The CDR3 loop reads CAISELETETQYF. DNA of the CDR3: TGTGCCATCAGTGAGTTGGAGACAGAGACCCAGTACTTC.

This clonotype was detected only a few times. V is TRBV7-2 and J is TRBJ1-2, with unresolved D. The CDR3 covers 14 residues. Germline V lookup: CDR1 SGHTA, CDR2 FQGNSA. V was clipped by 3 bases and J by 3 bases, with 11 bases between them. The CDR3 DNA reads as TGTGCCAGCAGCTTCACCCGAGGCGACTATGGCTACACCTTC. It translates to CASSFTRGDYGYTF.

V gene TRBV20-1 combines with J gene TRBJ2-2; 13 bases match TRBD2. V dropped 6 bases and J dropped 1; count of bases not matched to a gene: 2. There are 15 residues in the CDR3. CDR1 is DFQATT and CDR2 is SNEGSKA in the germline V gene (reference sequence). Here the CDR3 DNA reads TGCAGTGCCAGACTAGCGGGGGGGAACACCGGGGAGCTGTTTTTT. This codes for CSARLAGGNTGELFF.

This clonotype was observed many times. The CDR3, as DNA: TGCGCCAGCAGTCTTCAGGCGGGGGGTCCCGGGGAGCTGTTTTTT. It translates to CASSLQAGGPGELFF. The V call is TRBV5-1, the J call TRBJ2-2; 8 nucleotides line up with TRBD2. The ends lost 5 bases at V and 6 bases at J; junction bases unmatched: 9. The CDR3 spans 15 residues. The germline gives CDR1 SGHRS, CDR2 YFSETQ.

This clonotype has only a few counts. The CDR3 here is CASSYLSGGPRNQPQHF. The CDR3 DNA reads as TGTGCCAGCAGTTACTTAAGTGGGGGGCCGCGCAATCAGCCCCAGCATTTT. The chain combines TRBV6-2 or TRBV6-3 with TRBJ1-5; maybe TRBD1 (6 bases). The germline V and J ends were trimmed by 1 base and 2 bases, with 15 bases remaining between them. The CDR3 is made up of 17 amino acids. Per germline, CDR1 MNHEY and CDR2 SVGEGT.